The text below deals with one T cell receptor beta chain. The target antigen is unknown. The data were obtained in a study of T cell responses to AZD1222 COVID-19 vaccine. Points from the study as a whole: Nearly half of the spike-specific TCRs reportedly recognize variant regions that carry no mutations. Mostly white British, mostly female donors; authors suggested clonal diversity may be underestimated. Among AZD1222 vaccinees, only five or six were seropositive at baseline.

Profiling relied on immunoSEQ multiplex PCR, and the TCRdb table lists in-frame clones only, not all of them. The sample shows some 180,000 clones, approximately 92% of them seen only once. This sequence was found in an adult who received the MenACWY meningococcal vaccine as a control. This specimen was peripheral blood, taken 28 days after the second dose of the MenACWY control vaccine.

CDR3 residues: CASSPGGDNYGYTF. The CDR3 coding sequence is TGTGCCAGCTCGCCAGGCGGGGATAACTATGGCTACACCTTC. This chain links TRBV18 with TRBJ1-2; D is unresolved. V lost 6 bases and J 1 base, leaving 12 bases between the germline ends. The germline gives CDR1 KGHSH, CDR2 LQKENI. This CDR3 is built from 14 residues. Full variable domain (outside the CDR3, taken from reference TRBV18 and TRBJ1-2): NAGVMQNPRHLVRRRGQEARLRCSPMKGHSHVYWYRQLPEEGLKFMVYLQKENIIDESGMPKERFSAEFPKEGPSILRIQQVVRGDSAAYFCASSPGGDNYGYTFGSGTRLTVV.